A single sample is the source of the 5 T cell receptor beta chains below, sequenced in a study of blood T cell repertoires in COVID-19. Some clones are missing from TCRdb's copy, which holds only in-frame ones; the method was immunoSEQ multiplex PCR. This table has roughly 70,000 clones, around 80% appearing once. The sequenced material came from peripheral blood. The receptors stem from a man in his 70s who had recovered from COVID-19.

This chain connects TRBV28 to TRBJ1-1; D is possibly TRBD1 (5 bases). The V end lost 4 bases, the J end lost 8 bases, and 11 bases lay between the germline ends. In germline, CDR1 is MDHEN, CDR2 SYDVKM. The CDR3 loop spans 12 amino acids. The CDR3 here is CASSYRHKEAFF. CDR3 DNA: TGTGCCAGCAGTTACAGGCACAAAGAAGCTTTCTTT.

The chain joins TRBV27 to TRBJ2-7; weak D call: TRBD1 (6 bases). The germline CDR1 and CDR2 sequences are MNHEY and SMNVEV (reference sequence). This CDR3 comprises 14 residues. The V and J ends lost 6 bases and 6 bases respectively, with 18 bases between them. The CDR3 DNA reads as TGTGCCAGCAGACAGAACAGGGATTTCCTCGAGCAGTACTTC. Protein sequence: CASRQNRDFLEQYF.

This clone was detected only once. CDR3 in amino acids: CASSPGQGPDTQYF. The CDR3 bases are TGTGCCAGCAGCCCAGGGCAGGGGCCAGATACGCAGTATTTT. The V call is TRBV7-2, the J call TRBJ2-3; D is possibly TRBD1 (6 bases). V gave up 5 bases and J gave up 4 bases, with 13 bases separating them. Germline CDR1 and CDR2: SGHTA and FQGNSA. This CDR3 has 14 residues.

The chain links TRBV10-3 to TRBJ2-1; 8 bases are shared with TRBD2. Germline loops: CDR1 ENHRY, CDR2 SYGVKD. V shed 4 bases and J 1 base; nucleotides not matched to a gene: 9. CDR3 size: 17 residues. The CDR3 sequence is CAISGPGGDVSYNEQFF. The CDR3, as DNA: TGTGCCATCAGTGGCCCCGGGGGGGACGTTTCCTACAATGAGCAGTTCTTC.

The chain links TRBV4-3 to TRBJ2-2, with a possible D match to TRBD2 (6 bases). CDR3 length equals 15 residues. Looked up from germline, CDR1 is LGHNA and CDR2 is YSLEER. The V and J ends lost 1 base and 7 bases respectively, with 13 bases between them. CDR3 residues: CASSQGYRGGGELFF. Written as DNA, the CDR3 is TGCGCCAGCAGCCAAGGTTATAGGGGAGGCGGGGAGCTGTTTTTT.